One and the same sample provided the 18 T cell receptor beta chains below, sequenced in a study of blood T cell repertoires in COVID-19. Generated by immunoSEQ multiplex PCR, the TCRdb table keeps only in-frame clones and is missing some. The table records 200,000 to 250,000 clones, about 85% of them present only once. The sample taken for sequencing was peripheral blood. The receptors shown here come from a woman aged 45-65 years with COVID-19, enrolled during active disease.

The DNA of the CDR3 is TGTGCCAGTAGTCCAGGGGGACCGAACACTGAAGCTTTCTTT. As protein: CASSPGGPNTEAFF. The V gene is TRBV19, the J gene TRBJ1-1; 7 positions match TRBD1. The CDR3 length is 14 residues. Losses at the gene ends were 5 bases for V and 1 base for J; bases not matched to a gene: 4. Germline CDR1 is LNHDA and CDR2 is SQIVND (reference sequence).

The chain couples TRBV7-8 to TRBJ2-7, with 9 bases identical to TRBD2. CDR1 is SGHVS, CDR2 FQNEAQ, per germline. Trimming removed 5 bases from V and 5 bases from J; junction bases left unmatched: 7. This CDR3 has 14 residues. The DNA for the CDR3 is TGTGCCAGCAGCCCGAGCGGGGGGATCAACGAGCAGTACGTC. Translating gives CASSPSGGINEQYV.

This chain joins TRBV5-6 and TRBJ2-7; 10 bases match TRBD1. The CDR3 is made up of 14 amino acids. Germline loops: CDR1 SGHDT, CDR2 YYEEEE. The J segment lost 4 bases and the V segment lost 3 bases, leaving 4 bases of the junction unmatched. CDR3 sequence reads: CASSYGTGEYEQYV. For the CDR3, the DNA is TGTGCCAGCAGCTACGGGACAGGGGAATACGAGCAGTACGTC.

The chain employs TRBV2 and TRBJ1-1, with TRBD1 matching 7 bases. Per the germline V gene, CDR1 is SNHLY and CDR2 is FYNNEI. The CDR3 has 17 residues. The V and J ends lost 5 bases and 4 bases, in that order; junction bases with no gene match: 16. CDR3 coding DNA: TGTGCCAGCAGTAAGGTGACCCACAGGGGATGGATCACTGAAGCTTTCTTT. This translates into CASSKVTHRGWITEAFF.

V usage is TRBV3-1 (or the pseudogene TRBV3-2) and J usage is TRBJ1-3; 10 positions agree with TRBD1. V was clipped by 4 bases and J by 3 bases; unmatched bases: 6. Germline V lookup: CDR1 LGHDT, CDR2 YNNKEL (reference sequence). The CDR3 is 16 amino acids. The DNA of the CDR3 is TGTGCCAGCAGCCGGACGGACAGGGGGGATGGAAACACCATATATTTT. Amino acids: CASSRTDRGDGNTIYF.

V usage is TRBV5-8 and J usage is TRBJ2-3, with no clear D. Germline CDR1 and CDR2: SGHTS and YDEGEE. This CDR3 spans 15 amino acids. V gave up 6 bases and J gave up 0 bases, with 14 bases separating them. In nucleotides, the CDR3 is TGTGCCAGCACTTTCTCGGCGGTTAGCACAGATACGCAGTATTTT. This translates into CASTFSAVSTDTQYF.

This clone was observed a few times. The V gene is TRBV4-1, the J gene TRBJ1-6; 7 nucleotides agree with TRBD1. Trimming cost V 1 base and J 10 bases; bases outside gene matches: 10. CDR1 and CDR2 (germline): MGHRA, YSYEKL. The CDR3 is 16 residues long. The CDR3 loop is CASSQATEGARSPLHF. DNA of the CDR3: TGCGCCAGCAGCCAAGCTACCGAGGGGGCTCGATCACCCCTCCACTTT.

The J gene is TRBJ1-3, the V gene TRBV5-4; D may be TRBD1 (5 bases). Trimming stripped 4 bases from V and 0 bases from J, with 8 bases between. Germline V gives CDR1 SGHNT, CDR2 YYREEE (reference sequence). This CDR3 spans 14 amino acids. In DNA, the CDR3 is TGTGCCAGCAGCCCCGACAGCTCTGGAAACACCATATATTTT. This translates into CASSPDSSGNTIYF.

This chain links TRBV7-3 with TRBJ2-3; possible D gene TRBD1, 6 bases. The CDR3 is made up of 14 amino acids. Per germline, CDR1 SGHTA and CDR2 FQGTGA. Trimming cost V 5 bases and J 2 bases, with 11 bases left between them. CDR3 sequence: CASSRDTYTDTQYF. CDR3 DNA: TGTGCCAGCAGCCGGGACACATACACAGATACGCAGTATTTT.

This clone came up a few times. This sequence joins TRBV3-1 (or the pseudogene TRBV3-2) and TRBJ2-7; maybe TRBD1 (6 bases). This CDR3 region has 15 residues. Trimming cost V 0 bases and J 4 bases, with 13 bases left between them. Germline CDR1 LGHDT, CDR2 YNNKEL (reference sequence). The CDR3, as DNA: TGTGCCAGCAGCCAAGATACGACAGGCGGTTACGAGCAGTACGTC. Protein sequence: CASSQDTTGGYEQYV.

The rearrangement joins TRBV5-1 to TRBJ1-6; D is undetermined. Germline CDR1 reads SGHRS; CDR2 reads YFSETQ. The CDR3 totals 15 residues. V was shortened by 0 bases and J by 5 bases, with 9 bases between the two germline ends. CDR3 nucleotide sequence: TGCGCCAGCAGCTTGGACACGAGGAATAATTCACCCCTCCACTTT. Translated, it gives CASSLDTRNNSPLHF.

J is TRBJ2-1 and V is TRBV3-1 (or the pseudogene TRBV3-2); 7 nucleotides match TRBD2. CDR3 length: 15 amino acids. The V gene end was trimmed by 0 bases and the J gene end by 5 bases; junction bases not matched to a gene: 4. The germline V gene has CDR1 LGHDT and CDR2 YNNKEL (reference sequence). The CDR3 loop is CASSQERTRDNEQFF. DNA of the CDR3: TGTGCCAGCAGCCAAGAAAGGACTAGGGACAATGAGCAGTTCTTC.

The chain recombines TRBV29-1 with TRBJ2-1; 9 nucleotides align to TRBD2. Unmatched junction bases numbered 7, after V lost 4 bases and J lost 9 bases. The CDR3 totals 13 residues. Germline CDR1 and CDR2: SQVTM and ANQGSEA. The CDR3 coding sequence is TGCAGCGTTGCGAGCGGGGGGTCTTCTGAGCAGTTCTTC. Its translation is CSVASGGSSEQFF.

This chain joins TRBV19 and TRBJ1-5, with TRBD1 as a possible D gene (5 bases). CDR3 size: 17 residues. CDR1 is LNHDA and CDR2 is SQIVND in the germline V gene (reference sequence). Between the trimmed V and J ends, which lost 3 bases and 0 bases, there was a span of 15 bases. CDR3 sequence reads: CASSMRGRGFSNQPQHF. CDR3 bases: TGTGCCAGTAGTATGAGAGGTAGGGGTTTTAGCAATCAGCCCCAGCATTTT.

V usage is TRBV25-1 and J usage is TRBJ2-3, with 14 bases aligning to TRBD2. Germline CDR1 is MGHDK and CDR2 is SYGVNS. V dropped 5 bases and J dropped 1; count of bases not matched to a gene: 8. This CDR3 region has 18 residues. The CDR3 DNA is TGTGCCAGCAGTACCCCGGGACTAGCGGGGGCCCGCACAGATACGCAGTATTTT. Encoded protein: CASSTPGLAGARTDTQYF. Complete variable domain (other parts from reference TRBV25-1 and TRBJ2-3): EADIYQTPRYLVIGTGKKITLECSQTMGHDKMYWYQQDPGMELHLIHYSYGVNSTEKGDLSSESTVSRIRTEHFPLTLESARPSHTSQYLCASSTPGLAGARTDTQYFGPGTRLTVL.

The chain links TRBV9 to TRBJ2-2; D possibly corresponds to TRBD1 (6 bases). The V end lost 2 bases, the J end lost 1 base, and 15 bases lay between the germline ends. Germline CDR1 SGDLS, CDR2 YYNGEE. The length of the CDR3 is 17 residues. CDR3 residues: CASSVRKDSGNTGELFF. Written as DNA, the CDR3 is TGTGCCAGCAGCGTTAGGAAGGACAGCGGGAACACCGGGGAGCTGTTTTTT.

The V and J genes are TRBV19 and TRBJ1-5, with a tentative D call TRBD1 (6 bases). Germline lookup yields CDR1 LNHDA and CDR2 SQIVND (reference sequence). V lost 1 base and J lost 2, with 9 bases in between. The length of the CDR3 is 15 residues. The CDR3 sequence is CASSIVRGGNQPQHF. CDR3 sequence (DNA): TGTGCCAGTAGTATAGTCAGGGGAGGCAATCAGCCCCAGCATTTT.

V usage is TRBV14 and J usage is TRBJ1-2, with TRBD1 as a possible D gene (5 bases). Germline CDR1 and CDR2: SGHDN and FVKESK. V was pared by 4 bases and J by 8 bases, with 8 bases between. CDR3 length: 11 amino acids. The CDR3, as DNA: TGTGCCAGCAGCCTCGGGGGGGGCTACACCTTC. Protein sequence: CASSLGGGYTF.